The present T cell receptor beta chain was sequenced within a study of CD8 T cells in Susac syndrome. The patients serving as multiple sclerosis controls were treatment-naive. They had stable or active relapsing-remitting disease and fulfilled revised McDonald criteria. 0.5 to 1 ug RNA was reverse transcribed with random hexamers. TCRdb independently ran MiXCR on the immunoSEQ multiplex PCR reads; one entry per CDR3 protein. Of a few hundred thousand distinct CDR3 sequences in the sample, about nine tenths were seen once. Trimming took off 0 bases at V and 4 bases at J, with 13 bases between the two ends. Germline CDR1 is SGDLS and CDR2 is YYNGEE. This CDR3 is built from 16 residues.

The chain is built from TRBV9 and TRBJ2-2; D tentatively reads TRBD1 or TRBD2 (5 bases each). Sample: CD8+ T cells from PBMCs. The sequence was obtained from a human donor with multiple sclerosis. The CDR3 region has the DNA TGTGCCAGCAGCGTAGGGGGGACGGCGCCCACCGGGGAGCTGTTTTTT. This translates into CASSVGGTAPTGELFF.